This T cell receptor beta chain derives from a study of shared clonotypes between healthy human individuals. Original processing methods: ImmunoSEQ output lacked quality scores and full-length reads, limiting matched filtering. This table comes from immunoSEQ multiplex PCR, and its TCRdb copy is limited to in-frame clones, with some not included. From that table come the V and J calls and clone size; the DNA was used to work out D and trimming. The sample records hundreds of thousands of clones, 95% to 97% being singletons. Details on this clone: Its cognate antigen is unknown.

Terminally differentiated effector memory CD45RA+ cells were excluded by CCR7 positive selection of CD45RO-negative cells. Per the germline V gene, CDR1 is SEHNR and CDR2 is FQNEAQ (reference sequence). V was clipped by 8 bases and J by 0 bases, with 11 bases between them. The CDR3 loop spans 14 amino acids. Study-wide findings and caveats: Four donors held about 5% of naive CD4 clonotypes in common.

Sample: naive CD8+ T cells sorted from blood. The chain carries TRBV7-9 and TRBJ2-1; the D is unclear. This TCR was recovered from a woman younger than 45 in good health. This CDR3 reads CASVAPSSYNEQFF. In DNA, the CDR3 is TGTGCCAGCGTTGCTCCGAGCTCCTACAATGAGCAGTTCTTC.